The sequence of this T cell receptor (beta chain) was determined in a study of blood T cell repertoires in COVID-19. About the research overall: Collection of acute and convalescent COVID-19 samples took place in the United States, Italy and Spain. From T cells, B-cell-depleted T cells, or PBMCs came the material, which was cDNA or gDNA.

Participants in the exposed group had met a COVID-19 case in the 2 weeks before joining the study. Only in-frame clones appear in the TCRdb table, and some are missing; sequencing was by immunoSEQ multiplex PCR. This sample has hundreds of thousands of clones; 89% occur once, and the top ten carry 2.5% to 3.5%. Sample: PBMCs or T cells enriched from blood (not recorded which). The receptor's source is a woman in her fifties or sixties who had been exposed to COVID-19.

CDR3 nucleotides: TGTGCCAGCAGCTTAGTTGGAGACCACCTCAGCTCCTACGAGCAGTACTTC. It yields the protein CASSLVGDHLSSYEQYF. V is TRBV7-9 and J is TRBJ2-7, with D uncertain. This CDR3 has 17 amino acids. V lost 1 base to trimming and J lost 0 bases, with 16 bases between them. Germline V lookup: CDR1 SEHNR, CDR2 FQNEAQ (reference sequence).